A single sample gave rise to the 14 T cell receptor beta chains below, sequenced in a study. MiXCR, run by TCRdb on the 5' RACE reads, gives a single entry per CDR3 protein. The sample includes more than 1,000 distinct CDR3 sequences, 5.5% to 8% seen only once; the top ten take about 14%. The sample taken for sequencing was central memory T cells from blood PBMCs. The sample's subset: central memory CD4+ T cells. The receptors shown here come from a male donor with HIV.

The chain employs TRBV10-3 and TRBJ1-3, with no clear D. The CDR3 loop spans 16 amino acids. CDR1 ENHRY and CDR2 SYGVKD come from the germline V gene. V was shortened by 5 bases and J by 0 bases, with 14 bases between the two germline ends. The CDR3 bases are TGTGCCATCAGTCGAGAGTACACAAGCTCTGGAAACACCATATATTTT. Amino acids: CAISREYTSSGNTIYF.

This clonotype is medium-sized within its sample. The rearrangement joins TRBV30 to TRBJ2-5, with TRBD1 as a possible D gene (6 bases). Trimming cost V 3 bases and J 2 bases, with 13 bases left between them. This CDR3 is 14 amino acids long. CDR1 and CDR2 from the germline V gene are GTSNPN and SVGIG (reference sequence). The CDR3 reads CAWRKQGGQETQYF. The CDR3 DNA sequence: TGTGCCTGGAGAAAACAGGGCGGGCAAGAGACCCAGTACTTC.

This clonotype is labeled as medium-sized. The chain has TRBV7-6 and TRBJ2-3, with D hard to call. V dropped 5 bases and J dropped 4 bases, with 13 bases sitting between them. The germline gives CDR1 SGHVS, CDR2 FNYEAQ. The CDR3 is 14 residues long. CDR3 coding DNA: TGTGCCAGCAGCCACGGCTCGGTCGCAGATACGCAGTATTTT. Its translation is CASSHGSVADTQYF.

This clonotype counts as large. The chain uses TRBV10-3 and TRBJ1-2; tentative D call: TRBD1 (6 bases). The CDR3 loop spans 12 amino acids. Trimming stripped 4 bases from V and 6 bases from J, with 9 bases between. Germline CDR1 and CDR2: ENHRY and SYGVKD. In DNA, the CDR3 is TGTGCCATCAGTGGGTCAGGGGATGGCTACACCTTC. Translating gives CAISGSGDGYTF.

This clonotype turned up a few times. This chain joins TRBV6-5 and TRBJ1-2, with D perhaps TRBD1 (5 bases). This CDR3 contains 14 residues. Per germline, CDR1 MNHEY and CDR2 SVGAGI. Between the trimmed V and J ends, which lost 2 bases and 6 bases, there was a span of 13 bases. The CDR3 protein is CASSYTTGSHGYTF. The CDR3 region has the DNA TGTGCCAGCAGTTACACCACAGGTTCCCATGGCTACACCTTC.

The chain couples TRBV6-2 or TRBV6-3 to TRBJ2-3; perhaps TRBD2 as D (7 bases). The V gene's germline CDR1 is MNHEY and CDR2 SVGEGT. Trimming removed 5 bases from V and 5 bases from J, with 20 bases in between. This CDR3 has 16 amino acids. The CDR3 nucleotides are TGTGCCAGCAGTGACGTGAGGGGGAGGGCCGGAGATACGCAGTATTTT. Its translation: CASSDVRGRAGDTQYF.

This clonotype was observed a single time. The CDR3 sequence is CASSGGSPASDYGYTF. The CDR3 nucleotides read TGCGCCAGCAGCGGGGGTAGCCCTGCCTCGGACTATGGCTACACCTTC. The J gene is TRBJ1-2, the V gene TRBV5-1; maybe TRBD1 (5 bases). CDR1 and CDR2 from the germline V gene are SGHRS and YFSETQ. This CDR3 comprises 16 residues. With 4 bases removed from V and 3 bases from J, the gap between germline ends came to 19 bases.

The chain joins TRBV15 to TRBJ1-6; TRBD1 is a possible D gene (5 bases). The V end lost 1 base, the J end lost 0 bases, and 16 bases lay between the germline ends. In germline, CDR1 is LNHNV, CDR2 YYDKDF (reference sequence). The CDR3 totals 19 residues. DNA for the CDR3: TGTGCCACCAGCAGAGGTGGGGGGACCGCGAGCTCCTATAATTCACCCCTCCACTTT. Amino acids: CATSRGGGTASSYNSPLHF.

By share of the sample, this clonotype is medium-sized. The rearrangement joins TRBV7-2 to TRBJ2-3, with 8 bases identical to TRBD1. Germline values: CDR1 SGHTA, CDR2 FQGNSA. The CDR3 has 14 amino acids. V gave up 5 bases and J gave up 3 bases; unmatched junction bases: 4. The chain's CDR3 is CASSIGQGTDTQYF. For the CDR3, the DNA is TGTGCCAGCAGCATCGGACAGGGTACAGATACGCAGTATTTT.

This clonotype is medium-sized in the sample. This chain links TRBV6-1 with TRBJ2-6, with D tentatively TRBD1 (6 bases). Germline V CDR1 and CDR2: MNHNS, SASEGT. V was cut by 7 bases and J by 0 bases, with 10 bases left in between. The CDR3 contains 15 residues. The CDR3 DNA follows: TGTGCCAGCAACCAAGGGGGCTCTGGGGCCAACGTCCTGACTTTC. It translates to CASNQGGSGANVLTF.

The chain employs TRBV6-1 and TRBJ1-5; D call uncertain. CDR1 is MNHNS and CDR2 is SASEGT in the germline V gene. The CDR3 contains 13 residues. Trimming shortened V by 6 bases and J by 11 bases, and 17 bases separated the two germline ends. This CDR3 reads CASRRALSDAQHF. Here the CDR3 DNA reads TGTGCCAGCAGGCGTGCCCTGAGTGACGCCCAGCATTTT.

This clonotype is labeled as medium-sized (0.01 to 0.1%). V usage is TRBV30 and J usage is TRBJ1-5; 8 positions agree with TRBD1. The V segment lost 5 bases and the J segment 3 bases; nucleotides outside the gene matches: 3. The CDR3 contains 13 residues. Per the germline V gene, CDR1 is GTSNPN and CDR2 is SVGIG (reference sequence). For the CDR3, the DNA is TGTGCCTGGGACAGGGGCGACAATCAGCCCCAGCATTTT. Its protein is CAWDRGDNQPQHF.

The genes are TRBV6-9 and TRBJ2-7; 11 bases align to TRBD1. V shed 0 bases, J shed 7 bases, and the junction held 2 bases outside the gene matches. The CDR3 is 14 residues long. The germline CDR1 and CDR2 sequences are MNHGY and SVAAGI. The DNA for the CDR3 is TGTGCCAGCAGTTATTCGGACAGGGGGCATGAGCAGTACTTC. Translating gives CASSYSDRGHEQYF.

This clonotype showed up just a few times. This sequence joins TRBV29-1 and TRBJ1-1, with TRBD1 matching 8 bases. V gave up 7 bases and J gave up 3 bases; unmatched junction bases: 13. CDR3 length: 15 amino acids. Per germline, CDR1 SQVTM and CDR2 ANQGSEA. CDR3 sequence reads: CSAARQGIGDTEAFF. DNA of the CDR3: TGCAGCGCCGCTCGACAGGGGATCGGTGACACTGAAGCTTTCTTT.